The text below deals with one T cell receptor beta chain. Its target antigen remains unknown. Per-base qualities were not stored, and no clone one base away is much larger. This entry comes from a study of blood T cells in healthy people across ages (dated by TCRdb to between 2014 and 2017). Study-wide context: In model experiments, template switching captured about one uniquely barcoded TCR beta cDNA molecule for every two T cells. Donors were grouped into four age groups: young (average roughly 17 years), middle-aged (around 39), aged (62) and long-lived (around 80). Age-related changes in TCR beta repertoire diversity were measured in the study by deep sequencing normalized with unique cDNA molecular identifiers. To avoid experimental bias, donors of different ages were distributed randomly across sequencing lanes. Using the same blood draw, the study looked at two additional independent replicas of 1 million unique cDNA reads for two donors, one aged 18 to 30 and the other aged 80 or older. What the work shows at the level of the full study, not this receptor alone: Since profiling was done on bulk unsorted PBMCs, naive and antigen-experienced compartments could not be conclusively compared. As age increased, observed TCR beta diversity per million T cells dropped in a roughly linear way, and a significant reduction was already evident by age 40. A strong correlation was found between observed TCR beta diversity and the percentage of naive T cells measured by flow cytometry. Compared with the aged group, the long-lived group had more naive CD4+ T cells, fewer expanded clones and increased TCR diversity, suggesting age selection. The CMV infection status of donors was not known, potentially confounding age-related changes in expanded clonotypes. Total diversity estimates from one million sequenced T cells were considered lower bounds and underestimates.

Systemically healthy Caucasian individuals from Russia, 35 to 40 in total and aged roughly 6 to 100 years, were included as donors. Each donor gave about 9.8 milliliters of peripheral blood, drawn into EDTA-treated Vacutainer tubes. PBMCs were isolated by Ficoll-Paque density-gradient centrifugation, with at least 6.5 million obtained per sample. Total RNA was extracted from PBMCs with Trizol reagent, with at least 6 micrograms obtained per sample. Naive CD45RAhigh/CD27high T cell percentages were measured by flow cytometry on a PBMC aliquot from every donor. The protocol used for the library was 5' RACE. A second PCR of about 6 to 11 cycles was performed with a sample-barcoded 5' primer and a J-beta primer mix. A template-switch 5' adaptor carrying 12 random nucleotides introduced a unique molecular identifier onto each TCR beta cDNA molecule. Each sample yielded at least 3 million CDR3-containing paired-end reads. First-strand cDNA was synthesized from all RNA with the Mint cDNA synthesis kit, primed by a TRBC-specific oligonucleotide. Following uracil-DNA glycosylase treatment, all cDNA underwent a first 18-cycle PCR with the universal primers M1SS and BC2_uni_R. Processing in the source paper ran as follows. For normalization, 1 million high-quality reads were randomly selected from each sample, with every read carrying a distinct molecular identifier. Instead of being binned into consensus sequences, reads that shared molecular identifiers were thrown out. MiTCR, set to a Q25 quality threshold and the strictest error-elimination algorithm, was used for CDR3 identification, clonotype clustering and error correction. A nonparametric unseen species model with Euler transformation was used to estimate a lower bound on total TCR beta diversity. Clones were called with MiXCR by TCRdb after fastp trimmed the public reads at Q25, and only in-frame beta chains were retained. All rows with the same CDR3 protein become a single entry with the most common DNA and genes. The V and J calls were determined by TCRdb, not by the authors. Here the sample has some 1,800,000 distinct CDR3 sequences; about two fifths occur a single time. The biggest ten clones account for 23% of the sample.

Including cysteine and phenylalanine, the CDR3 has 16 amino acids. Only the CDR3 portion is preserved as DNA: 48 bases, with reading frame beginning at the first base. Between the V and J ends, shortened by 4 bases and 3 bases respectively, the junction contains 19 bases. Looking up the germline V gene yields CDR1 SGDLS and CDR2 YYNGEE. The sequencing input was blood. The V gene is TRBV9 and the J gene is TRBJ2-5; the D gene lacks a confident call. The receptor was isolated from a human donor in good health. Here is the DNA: TGTGCCAGCAGCCCGACGACGCTGGAAGGTAAAGAGACCCAGTACTTC. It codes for CASSPTTLEGKETQYF.